The 31 T cell receptor beta chains below come from one sample, sequenced in a study of T cell changes during pregnancy in multiple sclerosis. Only in-frame clones appear in the TCRdb table, and some are missing; sequencing was by immunoSEQ multiplex PCR. The table has approximately 59,000 clones, about 93% seen once. The sample was peripheral blood, taken in the third trimester of pregnancy. These receptors all come from a female donor in good health, enrolled as a control in a pregnancy study.

This chain links TRBV7-8 with TRBJ2-5, with TRBD1 as a possible D gene (5 bases). The germline CDR1 and CDR2 sequences are SGHVS and FQNEAQ. The CDR3 has 13 residues. V was clipped by 4 bases and J by 6 bases, with 12 bases between them. The CDR3 protein is CASSYLRVQTQYF. In DNA form, the CDR3 reads TGTGCCAGCAGCTATCTCAGGGTACAGACCCAGTACTTC.

This chain connects TRBV7-9 to TRBJ1-6; D is unclear. There are 14 residues in the CDR3. Germline CDR1 SEHNR, CDR2 FQNEAQ (reference sequence). Between the trimmed V and J ends, which lost 4 bases and 7 bases, there was a span of 11 bases. CDR3 bases: TGTGCCAGCAGCTCCGACTCGGTGAATTCACCCCTCCACTTT. Residues: CASSSDSVNSPLHF.

The chain combines TRBV14 with TRBJ1-2; tentatively, D is TRBD1 (6 bases). From germline, CDR1 is SGHDN and CDR2 FVKESK. This CDR3 is built from 15 residues. With 4 bases removed from V and 0 bases from J, the gap between germline ends came to 12 bases. DNA of the CDR3: TGTGCCAGCAGCCTCTGGACAGATCCTAACTATGGCTACACCTTC. This sequence encodes CASSLWTDPNYGYTF. The variable domain in full, completed from reference TRBV14 and TRBJ1-2, reads EAGVTQFPSHSVIEKGQTVTLRCDPISGHDNLYWYRRVMGKEIKFLLHFVKESKQDESGMPNNRFLAERTGGTYSTLKVQPAELEDSGVYFCASSLWTDPNYGYTFGSGTRLTVV.

The rearrangement uses TRBV7-3 and TRBJ2-7; TRBD1 matches 7 bases. This CDR3 is built from 12 residues. The germline gives CDR1 SGHTA, CDR2 FQGTGA. V was pared by 5 bases and J by 7 bases, with 5 bases of the junction left unmatched. For the CDR3, the DNA is TGTGCCAGCAGCCATCCAGGGGGAGAGCAGTACTTC. As protein: CASSHPGGEQYF.

This sequence joins TRBV6-1 and TRBJ2-1; TRBD1 agrees at 9 bases. Germline V CDR1 and CDR2: MNHNS, SASEGT. The CDR3 is 16 amino acids. J was trimmed by 7 bases and V by 4 bases; bases with no gene match: 11. The CDR3 region is CASSAQPGQGDNEQFF. DNA for the CDR3: TGTGCCAGCAGTGCGCAACCGGGACAGGGTGATAATGAGCAGTTCTTC.

V and J are TRBV7-2 and TRBJ2-1, with TRBD1 identical over 9 bases. The germline gives CDR1 SGHTA, CDR2 FQGNSA. CDR3 size: 18 residues. V shed 5 bases and J 0 bases; nucleotides not matched to a gene: 11. DNA for the CDR3: TGTGCCAGCAGCGCCCGGACAGGGGACGGGAACTCCTACAATGAGCAGTTCTTC. It is translated as CASSARTGDGNSYNEQFF. Variable domain in full (rest from reference TRBV7-2 and TRBJ2-1): GAGVSQSPSNKVTEKGKDVELRCDPISGHTALYWYRQSLGQGLEFLIYFQGNSAPDKSGLPSDRFSAERTGGSVSTLTIQRTQQEDSAVYLCASSARTGDGNSYNEQFFGPGTRLTVL.

The chain uses TRBV7-3 and TRBJ2-1; 9 nucleotides match TRBD2. V lost 5 bases, J lost 8 bases, and 19 bases stayed unmatched. Germline V gives CDR1 SGHTA, CDR2 FQGTGA. The CDR3 length is 18 residues. The CDR3 nucleotides read TGTGCCAGCAGCCCCCTTCAGGGCGGGGGGGCAGCTATCCATGAGCAGTTCTTC. Translating it yields CASSPLQGGGAAIHEQFF.

The chain has TRBV9 and TRBJ1-1, with 9 bases identical to TRBD1. V lost 3 bases to trimming and J lost 6 bases; unmatched junction nucleotides: 18. Germline loops: CDR1 SGDLS, CDR2 YYNGEE. The CDR3 extends over 18 amino acids. This chain's CDR3 is CASSARPNPGQGQPEAFF. The CDR3 bases are TGTGCCAGCAGCGCCCGACCGAACCCGGGACAGGGTCAACCTGAAGCTTTCTTT.

This CDR3 reads CASSLGSGGAGETQYF. The CDR3 nucleotides read TGTGCCAGCAGCCTGGGCTCTGGGGGGGCGGGAGAGACCCAGTACTTC. The chain joins TRBV11-2 to TRBJ2-5, with a tentative D call TRBD2 (7 bases). The germline V and J ends were trimmed by 5 bases and 4 bases, with 20 bases remaining between them. This CDR3 contains 16 residues. CDR1 is SGHAT and CDR2 is FQNNGV in the germline V gene. The full variable domain, in which reference TRBV11-2 and TRBJ2-5 provide the parts outside the CDR3, is EAGVAQSPRYKIIEKRQSVAFWCNPISGHATLYWYQQILGQGPKLLIQFQNNGVVDDSQLPKDRFSAERLKGVDSTLKIQPAKLEDSAVYLCASSLGSGGAGETQYFGPGTRLLVL.

The rearrangement uses TRBV29-1 and TRBJ2-3, with TRBD1 matching 8 bases. CDR1 SQVTM and CDR2 ANQGSEA come from the germline V gene. V was clipped by 2 bases and J by 5 bases; unmatched bases: 3. This CDR3 comprises 13 residues. CDR3 nucleotides: TGCAGCGTTGAACCAGGGGGCCTAGATACGCAGTATTTT. Translation gives CSVEPGGLDTQYF.

This sequence joins TRBV7-2 and TRBJ2-1; D not resolved. Trimming stripped 1 base from V and 8 bases from J, with 3 bases between. The CDR3 runs to 11 residues. The germline V gene has CDR1 SGHTA and CDR2 FQGNSA. CDR3 in DNA: TGTGCCAGCAGCTTAGAGCATGAGCAGTTCTTC. Translation gives CASSLEHEQFF.

The CDR3 coding sequence is TGTGCCAGCAGCCTGGGGGCCGGACAGGCCAAAAACATTCAGTACTTC. Its translation is CASSLGAGQAKNIQYF. The chain couples TRBV9 to TRBJ2-4; the D gene is possibly TRBD1 (6 bases). CDR1 and CDR2 from the germline V gene are SGDLS and YYNGEE. The CDR3 sequence is 16 residues long. The V end lost 4 bases, the J end lost 1 base, and 15 bases lay between the germline ends.

This chain joins TRBV14 and TRBJ2-1; D is perhaps TRBD1 (6 bases). Per the germline V gene, CDR1 is SGHDN and CDR2 is FVKESK. The CDR3 sequence is 15 residues long. V was pared by 3 bases and J by 8 bases, with 17 bases between. CDR3 in DNA: TGTGCCAGCAGCCAGTCTCAGGGGCGACGGGATGAGCAGTTCTTC. Protein: CASSQSQGRRDEQFF.

The CDR3: CASSYQENTEAFF. CDR3 coding DNA: TGCGCCAGCAGCTACCAGGAGAACACTGAAGCTTTCTTT. The chain uses TRBV5-1 and TRBJ1-1, with D unresolved. With 3 bases removed from V and 1 base from J, the gap between germline ends came to 7 bases. The CDR3 consists of 13 residues. Germline loops: CDR1 SGHRS, CDR2 YFSETQ.

V gene TRBV15 combines with J gene TRBJ1-1, with a weak D call TRBD1 (5 bases). Trimming stripped 0 bases from V and 2 bases from J, with 22 bases between. The CDR3 spans 19 residues. Germline-derived CDR1 and CDR2 are LNHNV and YYDKDF (reference sequence). CDR3 sequence: CATSRDYPEGPPGNTEAFF. The DNA of the CDR3 is TGTGCCACCAGCAGAGATTACCCGGAGGGGCCCCCGGGAAACACTGAAGCTTTCTTT.

Points on this clone: Other DNA sequences in this specimen translate into the identical CDR3. The genes are TRBV4-3 and TRBJ1-1, with D unclear. The CDR3 runs to 17 residues. Germline loops: CDR1 LGHNA, CDR2 YSLEER. Trimming stripped 2 bases from V and 0 bases from J, with 16 bases between. CDR3 in amino acids: CASSQMYAGILNTEAFF. The DNA of the CDR3 is TGCGCCAGCAGCCAAATGTACGCCGGGATCCTGAACACTGAAGCTTTCTTT.

This clone was seen only once. V gene TRBV13 combines with J gene TRBJ1-2, with D possibly matching TRBD1 (6 bases). The CDR3 consists of 13 residues. V lost 2 bases and J lost 8, with 12 bases in between. From germline, CDR1 is PRHDT and CDR2 FYEKMQ (reference sequence). This chain's CDR3 is CASSLTGWGGYTF. DNA for the CDR3: TGTGCCAGCAGCTTAACAGGGTGGGGGGGCTACACCTTC.

Written as DNA, the CDR3 is TGCGCCAGCAGCTTGGAACAGGGGGCCGAGCAGTACTTC. It encodes CASSLEQGAEQYF. The rearrangement joins TRBV5-1 to TRBJ2-7; 9 bases align to TRBD1. Germline-derived CDR1 and CDR2 are SGHRS and YFSETQ. After removal of 0 bases from V and 6 bases from J, the junction contained 1 base not matched to a gene. The length of the CDR3 is 13 residues.

V and J are TRBV29-1 and TRBJ2-1; no clear D gene. CDR3 length equals 10 residues. V was clipped by 6 bases and J by 5 bases, with 5 bases between them. Germline loops: CDR1 SQVTM, CDR2 ANQGSEA. DNA for the CDR3: TGCAGCGTGGCCGACAATGAGCAGTTCTTC. This codes for CSVADNEQFF.

This chain connects TRBV18 to TRBJ1-1, with D unclear. Per germline, CDR1 KGHSH and CDR2 LQKENI. This CDR3 has 14 amino acids. Trimming stripped 4 bases from V and 1 base from J, with 10 bases between. The DNA for the CDR3 is TGTGCCAGCTCACTTCAATCGGGGAACACTGAAGCTTTCTTT. Protein product: CASSLQSGNTEAFF.

The genes are TRBV5-1 and TRBJ2-7, with TRBD2 as a possible D gene (5 bases). Germline V lookup: CDR1 SGHRS, CDR2 YFSETQ. The V end lost 4 bases, the J end lost 1 base, and 18 bases lay between the germline ends. CDR3 length equals 16 residues. CDR3: CASSPGGLRESYEQYF. DNA of the CDR3: TGCGCCAGCAGCCCTGGCGGACTGAGAGAATCCTACGAGCAGTACTTC.

The genes are TRBV21-1 and TRBJ2-7; the table calls TRBD1, which could not be checked here. TRBV21-1 is a pseudogene segment. This CDR3 is built from 16 residues. DNA for the CDR3: TGTGCCAGCAGCAAAAGGCCCGGACACCTTCACTACGAGCAGTACTTC. Translating it yields CASSKRPGHLHYEQYF.

V usage is TRBV19 and J usage is TRBJ1-1; 7 nucleotides align to TRBD1. V lost 4 bases and J lost 8; bases outside the gene matches: 7. The CDR3 runs 13 residues. Per the germline V gene, CDR1 is LNHDA and CDR2 is SQIVND (reference sequence). Written as DNA, the CDR3 is TGTGCCAGTAGTAGTCTGACAGGGTGGGAAGCTTTCTTT. It codes for CASSSLTGWEAFF. Drawing the rest from reference TRBV19 and TRBJ1-1, the complete variable domain is DGGITQSPKYLFRKEGQNVTLSCEQNLNHDAMYWYRQDPGQGLRLIYYSQIVNDFQKGDIAEGYSVSREKKESFPLTVTSAQKNPTAFYLCASSSLTGWEAFFGQGTRLTVV.

The chain links TRBV27 to TRBJ1-2; a weak D match, TRBD1 (5 bases). In germline, CDR1 is MNHEY, CDR2 SMNVEV (reference sequence). The ends were cut back, 7 bases at V and 8 bases at J, with 11 bases in the middle. This CDR3 is built from 11 residues. The chain's CDR3 is CASKGAGGYTF. For the CDR3, the DNA is TGTGCCAGCAAAGGGGCAGGAGGCTACACCTTC.

V and J are TRBV5-6 and TRBJ1-5; D is ambiguous. Germline V lookup: CDR1 SGHDT, CDR2 YYEEEE. The ends were cut back, 1 base at V and 0 bases at J, with 11 bases in the middle. This CDR3 is 16 amino acids long. CDR3 protein: CASSLKSLYSNQPQHF. The CDR3 nucleotides read TGTGCCAGCAGCTTGAAGTCTCTATATAGCAATCAGCCCCAGCATTTT.

The CDR3 nucleotides are TGTGCCAGCGGGGGCGACACAGGGGCTACTGAAGCTTTCTTT. Translation: CASGGDTGATEAFF. The chain combines TRBV2 with TRBJ1-1; 7 bases are a match to TRBD1. Losses at the gene ends were 8 bases for V and 5 bases for J; bases not matched to a gene: 11. The CDR3 is 14 amino acids. Germline V gives CDR1 SNHLY, CDR2 FYNNEI.

The chain recombines TRBV5-1 with TRBJ1-6; tentative D call: TRBD1 (5 bases). CDR1 SGHRS and CDR2 YFSETQ come from the germline V gene. The CDR3 length is 15 residues. The V and J ends lost 3 bases and 6 bases respectively, with 13 bases between them. The CDR3 DNA reads as TGCGCCAGCAGCTGGGGTGGGGGGGGTAATTCACCCCTCCACTTT. Amino acid sequence: CASSWGGGGNSPLHF.

Here the CDR3 reads CASSLSTVNYGYTF. For the CDR3, the DNA is TGTGCCAGCAGCTTAAGCACGGTTAACTATGGCTACACCTTC. The rearrangement joins TRBV7-9 to TRBJ1-2; D uncertain. The V end was cut by 2 bases, the J end by 1 base, with 8 bases between. The CDR3 consists of 14 residues. CDR1 and CDR2 from the germline V gene are SEHNR and FQNEAQ (reference sequence).

CDR3 sequence: CASSSPRQPGDSPLHF. The CDR3 bases are TGTGCCAGCAGCTCACCGAGACAGCCTGGGGATTCACCCCTCCACTTT. The rearrangement joins TRBV7-9 to TRBJ1-6; TRBD1 is a possible D gene (5 bases). CDR1 SEHNR and CDR2 FQNEAQ come from the germline V gene (reference sequence). The CDR3 spans 16 residues. V was clipped by 4 bases and J by 8 bases, with 18 bases between them.

This sequence joins TRBV7-9 and TRBJ1-1; the match to TRBD1 covers 7 bases. Germline V gene sequence: CDR1 SEHNR, CDR2 FQNEAQ (reference sequence). CDR3 length equals 15 residues. The V segment lost 5 bases and the J segment 5 bases; nucleotides outside the gene matches: 11. The CDR3 loop is CASSIKQGGKTEAFF. In DNA form, the CDR3 reads TGTGCCAGCAGCATTAAGCAGGGGGGTAAGACTGAAGCTTTCTTT. The full variable domain, completed using reference TRBV7-9 and TRBJ1-1, is DTGVSQNPRHKITKRGQNVTFRCDPISEHNRLYWYRQTLGQGPEFLTYFQNEAQLEKSRLLSDRFSAERPKGSFSTLEIQRTEQGDSAMYLCASSIKQGGKTEAFFGQGTRLTVV.

The gene calls are TRBV2 and TRBJ1-5, with 8 positions matching TRBD1. Looked up from germline, CDR1 is SNHLY and CDR2 is FYNNEI. The CDR3 has 16 residues. Unmatched junction bases numbered 10, after V lost 4 bases and J lost 5 bases. In DNA form, the CDR3 reads TGTGCCAGCAGTGGAGGAACAGGGGGTTATTATCAGCCCCAGCATTTT. Its protein is CASSGGTGGYYQPQHF.